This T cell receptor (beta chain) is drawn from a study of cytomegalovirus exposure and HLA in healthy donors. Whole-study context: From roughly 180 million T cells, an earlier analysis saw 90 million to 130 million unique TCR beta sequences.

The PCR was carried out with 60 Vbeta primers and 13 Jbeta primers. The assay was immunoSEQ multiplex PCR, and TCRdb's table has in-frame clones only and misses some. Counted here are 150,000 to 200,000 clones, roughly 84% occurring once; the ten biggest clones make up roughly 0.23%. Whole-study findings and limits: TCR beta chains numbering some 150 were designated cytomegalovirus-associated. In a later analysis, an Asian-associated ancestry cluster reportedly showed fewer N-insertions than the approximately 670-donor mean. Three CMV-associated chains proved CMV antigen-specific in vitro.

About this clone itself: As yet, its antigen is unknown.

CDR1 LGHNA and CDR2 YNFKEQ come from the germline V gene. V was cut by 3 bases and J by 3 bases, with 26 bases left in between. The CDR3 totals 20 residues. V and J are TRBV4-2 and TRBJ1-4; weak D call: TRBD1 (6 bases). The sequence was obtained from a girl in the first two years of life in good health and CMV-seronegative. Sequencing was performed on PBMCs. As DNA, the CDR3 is TGTGCCAGCAGCCACCCATGGAGGACAGATGGTAGAAAACCTAATGAAAAACTGTTTTTT. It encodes CASSHPWRTDGRKPNEKLFF.